Listed below are T cell receptor beta chains from one sample, sequenced in a study of cytomegalovirus exposure and HLA in healthy donors. The data were produced by immunoSEQ multiplex PCR, yet TCRdb's version contains in-frame clones alone and is incomplete. The table includes roughly 140,000 clones, 85% to 90% detected once. Sample: PBMCs. All receptors come from a woman between 18 and 29 years old in good health and CMV-seropositive. The CDR3 runs from the conserved cysteine through the conserved F or W. A D gene is named only where the DNA matches it firmly. The size field is filled for only some rows; it gives once, few, many or a size class.

v_gene,abundance,d_gene,j_gene,CDR3nt,CDR3aa
TRBV5-1,-,-,TRBJ1-1,TGCGCCAGCAGCTTGGCATGGGGGCCTGAAGCTTTCTTT,CASSLAWGPEAFF
TRBV27,-,-,TRBJ1-5,TGTGCCAGCAGTTTAGGGCCAGGGCTCCAGCCCCAGCATTTT,CASSLGPGLQPQHF
TRBV5-1,-,TRBD1,TRBJ1-4,TGCGCCAGCAGCTTAGGGGACAGGGATAATGAAAAACTGTTTTTT,CASSLGDRDNEKLFF
TRBV5-1,once,TRBD1,TRBJ2-7,TGCGCCAGCAGGACAGGGACAACGTACGAGCAGTACTTC,CASRTGTTYEQYF
TRBV20-1,-,-,TRBJ2-7,TGCAGTGCGAGGGACTACGAGCAGTACTTC,CSARDYEQYF
TRBV19,-,-,TRBJ2-2,TGTGCCAGTAGTATAACCGGTATACAGGGTGCGAACACCGGGGAGCTGTTTTTT,CASSITGIQGANTGELFF
TRBV18,-,-,TRBJ1-4,TGTGCCAGCTCACCCCGACAGAGGGAAAAACTGTTTTTT,CASSPRQREKLFF
TRBV19,-,TRBD2,TRBJ2-3,TGTGCCAGTAGTGCAAGACTAGCGGGAGGTATGGATACGCAGTATTTT,CASSARLAGGMDTQYF
TRBV5-6,-,-,TRBJ2-7,TGTGCCAGCAGCAGACAGGCCTACGAGCAGTACTTC,CASSRQAYEQYF
TRBV27,-,TRBD1,TRBJ2-7,TGTGCCAGCAGTTTATTCGGGACAGCATATGAGCAGTACTTC,CASSLFGTAYEQYF
TRBV6-1,once,-,TRBJ1-3,TGTGCCAGCAGCGAGGAGGATGCAGGGGACACCATATATTTT,CASSEEDAGDTIYF
TRBV10-3,-,TRBD1,TRBJ2-7,TGTGCCATCAGTGAAGCTTTGACAGGGGGAATCTACGAGCAGTACTTC,CAISEALTGGIYEQYF
TRBV27,-,-,TRBJ1-2,TGTGCCAGCAGTTTATCAAACGTCGGGGGGACACCCTATGGCTACACCTTC,CASSLSNVGGTPYGYTF
TRBV7-7,few,TRBD1,TRBJ2-3,TGTGCCAGCAGCAGAGGGGGCTTCACAGATACGCAGTATTTT,CASSRGGFTDTQYF
TRBV2,-,TRBD2,TRBJ2-2,TGTGCCAGCAGTGAAACGAGCGGGAGGAGGACCGGGGAGCTGTTTTTT,CASSETSGRRTGELFF
TRBV5-1,-,-,TRBJ1-2,TGCGCCAGCAGCTTGGCCCTAGACGCTAACTATGGCTACACCTTC,CASSLALDANYGYTF
TRBV7-6,few,-,TRBJ1-2,TGTGCCAGCAGTTCAAGGGGGGGCTATGGCTACACCTTC,CASSSRGGYGYTF
TRBV27,-,-,TRBJ2-5,TGTGCCAGCAGCCCTACTCCCCTGATGGGAAGACAGTACCAAGAGACCCAGTACTTC,CASSPTPLMGRQYQETQYF
TRBV6-5,-,TRBD1,TRBJ1-1,TGTGCCAGCAGTACAGGGGGGACTGAAGCTTTCTTT,CASSTGGTEAFF
TRBV6-1,-,-,TRBJ1-4,TGTGCCAGCAGTGGGAGACCCACTAATGAAAAACTGTTTTTT,CASSGRPTNEKLFF
TRBV28,once,TRBD2,TRBJ2-1,TGTGCCAGCAGTTTGACTAGCCCCAATGAGCAGTTCTTC,CASSLTSPNEQFF
TRBV29-1,-,TRBD1,TRBJ1-2,TGCAGCGGGGCGGGGACAGGGACCTATGGCTACACCTTC,CSGAGTGTYGYTF
TRBV7-2,-,-,TRBJ1-5,TGTGCCAGCAGCTTCTCCCCTTACCTAAATCAGCCCCAGCATTTT,CASSFSPYLNQPQHF
TRBV5-1,-,-,TRBJ2-1,TGCGCCAGCAGCGACGACAGGGGAGGGAATGAGCAGTTCTTC,CASSDDRGGNEQFF
TRBV27,-,TRBD2,TRBJ2-3,TGTGCCAGCAGTCCTGGGACTAGCGGATTAGTGCAGTATTTT,CASSPGTSGLVQYF
TRBV5-1,-,-,TRBJ2-7,TGCGCCAGCAGCTTGAGTTTAGCAATCAACGAGCAGTACTTC,CASSLSLAINEQYF
TRBV9,-,-,TRBJ2-7,TGTGCCAGCAGCGTAGAGGACAGTTCCTACGAGCAGTACTTC,CASSVEDSSYEQYF
TRBV7-2,once,-,TRBJ2-3,TGTGCCAGCAGCTTAACAGGAAGCACAGATACGCAGTATTTT,CASSLTGSTDTQYF
TRBV19,few,-,TRBJ2-7,TGTGCCAGTAGTAGGTGGGGCCTCTCCTACGAGCAGTACTTC,CASSRWGLSYEQYF
TRBV4-3,-,-,TRBJ2-1,TGCGCCAGCAGCCAAGCAGGAAGCTACAATGAGCAGTTCTTC,CASSQAGSYNEQFF
TRBV19,-,-,TRBJ2-2,TGTGCCACCTGTGAGCGGGTGGACACCGGGGAGCTGTTTTTT,CATCERVDTGELFF
TRBV18,-,-,TRBJ1-2,TGTGCCAGCTCAACCAGGCGAATCGCAGAGGGCTACACCTTC,CASSTRRIAEGYTF
TRBV6-5,-,TRBD1,TRBJ2-3,TGTGCCACCGTGAAAGGGGGCGAGGGCACAGATACGCAGTATTTT,CATVKGGEGTDTQYF
TRBV7-8,-,-,TRBJ1-5,TGTGCCAGCAGCTTCAGAAATCAGCCCCAGCATTTT,CASSFRNQPQHF
TRBV28,-,TRBD2,TRBJ2-7,TGTGCCAGCAGCTTCCGGACTAGCGGGAGGAGCTCCTACGAGCAGTACTTC,CASSFRTSGRSSYEQYF
TRBV10-3,-,-,TRBJ2-5,TGTGCCATCAGTGAGTCTAAGCGGCCTGGGGAGACCCAGTACTTC,CAISESKRPGETQYF
TRBV10-3,-,TRBD2,TRBJ2-7,TGTGCCATCAGCACAGGGACTAGCGGGTCCTACGAGCAGTACTTC,CAISTGTSGSYEQYF
TRBV11-3,-,-,TRBJ2-1,TGTGCCAGCAGCTTACTAGCGACCTACAATGAGCAGTTCTTC,CASSLLATYNEQFF
TRBV18,once,TRBD1,TRBJ1-2,TGTGCCAGCTCTTCGACAGGGCTAAACTATGGCTACACCTTC,CASSSTGLNYGYTF